This passage covers 9 T cell receptor beta chains from one sample sequenced in a study of blood T cell repertoires in COVID-19. The assay was immunoSEQ multiplex PCR, and TCRdb's table has in-frame clones only and misses some. This table holds 100,000 to 150,000 clones, about 89% found once. Sequencing was done on a sample of peripheral blood. Every receptor here comes from a man between 45 and 60 years old with active or convalescent COVID-19.

V and J are TRBV18 and TRBJ2-5, with 10 bases lining up with TRBD2. Germline V gene lookup returns CDR1 KGHSH and CDR2 LQKENI. Trimming removed 3 bases from V and 2 bases from J; junction bases left unmatched: 3. The length of the CDR3 is 15 residues. The CDR3 protein is CASSPGLAEQETQYF. The CDR3 DNA reads as TGTGCCAGCTCACCCGGACTAGCGGAACAAGAGACCCAGTACTTC.

The chain links TRBV9 to TRBJ2-1, with 7 bases fitting TRBD1. J was trimmed by 6 bases and V by 0 bases; bases with no gene match: 6. This CDR3 has 15 residues. The germline gives CDR1 SGDLS, CDR2 YYNGEE. In DNA form, the CDR3 reads TGTGCCAGCAGCGTAGGTGGGACAGCTTTCAATGAGCAGTTCTTC. Translated, it gives CASSVGGTAFNEQFF.

The chain employs TRBV5-1 and TRBJ2-2; D remains unclear. The V gene lost 0 bases and the J gene lost 3 bases, with 6 bases spanning the gap. The CDR3 is made up of 14 amino acids. CDR1 and CDR2 (germline): SGHRS, YFSETQ. For the CDR3, the DNA is TGCGCCAGCAGCTTGGGGCCGCACACCGGGGAGCTGTTTTTT. Its translation is CASSLGPHTGELFF.

Here the CDR3 reads CASSTEEARYSGNTIYF. The DNA for the CDR3 is TGTGCCAGCAGCACCGAGGAGGCTCGTTACTCTGGAAACACCATATATTTT. The rearrangement joins TRBV21-1 to TRBJ1-3. TRBV21-1 is a listed pseudogene. There are 17 residues in the CDR3.

The chain links TRBV7-8 to TRBJ2-6, with 7 bases identical to TRBD1. Germline V CDR1 and CDR2: SGHVS, FQNEAQ. V shed 5 bases and J 4 bases; nucleotides not matched to a gene: 5. This CDR3 is 15 amino acids long. The DNA of the CDR3 is TGTGCCAGCAGCCAGGGACAGCTGGGGGCCAACGTCCTGACTTTC. This encodes CASSQGQLGANVLTF.

The chain joins TRBV6-2 or TRBV6-3 to TRBJ2-7, with a weak D call TRBD2 (6 bases). Germline CDR1 reads MNHEY; CDR2 reads SVGEGT. Deletions cut 5 bases from V and 6 bases from J, with 14 bases between. CDR3 length: 13 amino acids. CDR3 DNA sequence: TGTGCCAGCAGTGCGACGACTAGTCGCGAGCAGTACTTC. Translating gives CASSATTSREQYF.

The rearrangement links TRBV9 to TRBJ1-5, with unresolved D. Deletions cut 0 bases from V and 5 bases from J, with 12 bases between. This CDR3 spans 15 amino acids. CDR1 is SGDLS and CDR2 is YYNGEE in the germline V gene. CDR3 sequence (DNA): TGTGCCAGCAGCGTAGATCCGTCAGATTATCAGCCCCAGCATTTT. Protein product: CASSVDPSDYQPQHF.

As concerns this clone: Other DNA sequences within the sample encode an identical CDR3. The rearrangement joins TRBV11-3 to TRBJ2-7; D not certain. V shed 0 bases and J shed 3 bases, with 9 bases lying between them. The CDR3 contains 14 residues. Germline lookup yields CDR1 SGHNT and CDR2 YENEEA. The CDR3: CASSLDGQDYEQYF. Written as DNA, the CDR3 is TGTGCCAGCAGCTTAGATGGTCAGGACTACGAGCAGTACTTC.

The chain links TRBV6-1 to TRBJ1-1; D is possibly TRBD1 (5 bases). The CDR3 runs 15 residues. V was shortened by 2 bases and J by 7 bases, with 17 bases between the two germline ends. Germline CDR1 is MNHNS and CDR2 is SASEGT. CDR3 sequence (DNA): TGTGCCAGCAGTGAAATCGGGAGGCGCGGGGGTGAAGCTTTCTTT. Translating gives CASSEIGRRGGEAFF.